These 18 T cell receptor beta chains originate from one sample sequenced in a study of blood T cell repertoires in COVID-19. Profiling relied on immunoSEQ multiplex PCR, and the TCRdb table lists in-frame clones only, not all of them. The sample has some 200,000 clones; around 91% are singletons. The sequencing sample was made of PBMCs or T cells enriched from blood (not recorded which). All receptors derive from a woman under 30 in a cohort exposed to, infected with or recovered from COVID-19 (not recorded which).

This chain connects TRBV14 to TRBJ2-1; D is undetermined. This CDR3 is 15 amino acids long. CDR1 and CDR2 (germline): SGHDN, FVKESK. The V end lost 0 bases, the J end lost 7 bases, and 13 bases lay between the germline ends. The CDR3 sequence is CASSQDPMGTNEQFF. Written as DNA, the CDR3 is TGTGCCAGCAGCCAAGATCCGATGGGCACTAATGAGCAGTTCTTC. Drawing the rest from reference TRBV14 and TRBJ2-1, the complete variable domain is EAGVTQFPSHSVIEKGQTVTLRCDPISGHDNLYWYRRVMGKEIKFLLHFVKESKQDESGMPNNRFLAERTGGTYSTLKVQPAELEDSGVYFCASSQDPMGTNEQFFGPGTRLTVL.

Only one count was recorded for this clone. This rearrangement joins TRBV3-1 (or the pseudogene TRBV3-2) to TRBJ2-1; unclear D gene. The CDR3 covers 17 residues. Trimming took 1 base from V and 0 from J, leaving 13 bases between them. From germline, CDR1 is LGHDT and CDR2 YNNKEL (reference sequence). CDR3 bases: TGTGCCAGCAGCCAAGGAAACTCCGTGAGCTCCTACAATGAGCAGTTCTTC. Translation gives CASSQGNSVSSYNEQFF.

V gene TRBV24-1 combines with J gene TRBJ1-2, with 10 nucleotides matching TRBD1. The CDR3 runs to 15 residues. CDR1 KGHDR and CDR2 SFDVKD come from the germline V gene. With 4 bases clipped from V and 4 bases from J, the junction kept 5 bases outside the gene matches. CDR3 sequence: CATSEPRDRGYGYTF. The CDR3 DNA reads as TGTGCCACCAGTGAGCCCCGGGACAGGGGCTATGGCTACACCTTC.

This clone was picked up one time. V and J are TRBV11-2 and TRBJ2-1; a weak D match, TRBD1 (5 bases). The CDR3 covers 15 residues. CDR1 is SGHAT and CDR2 is FQNNGV in the germline V gene. The V and J ends lost 5 bases and 2 bases respectively, with 13 bases between them. This chain's CDR3 is CASSPQGGTYNEQFF. In DNA, the CDR3 is TGTGCCAGCAGCCCCCAGGGTGGCACCTACAATGAGCAGTTCTTC.

V usage is TRBV5-6 and J usage is TRBJ2-7; D not resolved. CDR3 length: 12 residues. CDR1 and CDR2 from the germline V gene are SGHDT and YYEEEE. The ends were cut back, 2 bases at V and 3 bases at J, with 6 bases in the middle. The CDR3 loop is CASSFQNYEQYF. The CDR3 DNA reads as TGTGCCAGCAGCTTCCAGAACTACGAGCAGTACTTC.

V and J are TRBV19 and TRBJ1-5; maybe TRBD1 (6 bases). The CDR3 contains 14 residues. Trimming stripped 7 bases from V and 0 bases from J, with 10 bases between. Looked up from germline, CDR1 is LNHDA and CDR2 is SQIVND (reference sequence). The CDR3 spells CASKDRDSNQPQHF. CDR3 bases: TGTGCCAGTAAGGACAGAGATAGCAATCAGCCCCAGCATTTT.

The chain couples TRBV28 to TRBJ1-3; D is unclear. Germline values: CDR1 MDHEN, CDR2 SYDVKM. V was clipped by 5 bases and J by 0 bases, with 11 bases between them. The CDR3 extends over 15 amino acids. The CDR3 spells CASSPRGVSGNTIYF. In nucleotides, the CDR3 is TGTGCCAGCAGTCCCCGGGGAGTCTCTGGAAACACCATATATTTT.

This chain links TRBV19 with TRBJ2-5, with TRBD2 identical over 7 bases. Germline CDR1 is LNHDA and CDR2 is SQIVND (reference sequence). CDR3 size: 15 residues. J gave up 1 base and V 7 bases, and 9 bases lay outside the gene matches. The CDR3 DNA reads TGTGCCAGTACGGCCAGGTTAGCGGGCCAAGAGACCCAGTACTTC. It is translated as CASTARLAGQETQYF.

The rearrangement uses TRBV2 and TRBJ2-3, with D possibly matching TRBD2 (5 bases). Germline values: CDR1 SNHLY, CDR2 FYNNEI. The CDR3 extends over 14 amino acids. Trimming shortened V by 6 bases and J by 1 base, and 11 bases separated the two germline ends. CDR3 bases: TGTGCCAGCAGAAGAGGGCAAGGCACAGATACGCAGTATTTT. Translated: CASRRGQGTDTQYF.

The J gene is TRBJ1-5, the V gene TRBV2; a weak D match, TRBD1 (6 bases). There are 14 residues in the CDR3. Germline V CDR1 and CDR2: SNHLY, FYNNEI. Trimming removed 2 bases at V and 9 bases at J, with 14 bases between. The CDR3 DNA follows: TGTGCCAGCAGTGAATCGACAGGTTCTTGGCCCCAGCATTTT. As protein: CASSESTGSWPQHF.

This chain uses TRBV9 with TRBJ2-2; the D gene is possibly TRBD2 (6 bases). V dropped 1 base and J dropped 6 bases, with 10 bases sitting between them. CDR1 is SGDLS and CDR2 is YYNGEE in the germline V gene. The CDR3 has 14 amino acids. The CDR3 DNA follows: TGTGCCAGCAGCGTAAGGAGGGCCTCCGGGGAGCTGTTTTTT. Its protein is CASSVRRASGELFF.

The gene calls are TRBV5-6 and TRBJ2-2; 9 bases agree with TRBD1. The ends lost 1 base at V and 5 bases at J; junction bases unmatched: 6. Germline CDR1 is SGHDT and CDR2 is YYEEEE. The CDR3 is made up of 16 amino acids. The CDR3 here is CASSLLRDRATGELFF. In DNA form, the CDR3 reads TGTGCCAGCAGCTTGCTCCGGGACAGGGCTACCGGGGAGCTGTTTTTT.

The chain recombines TRBV4-1 with TRBJ2-1, with 7 bases fitting TRBD2. Germline V lookup: CDR1 MGHRA, CDR2 YSYEKL. V was clipped by 2 bases and J by 0 bases; unmatched bases: 16. This CDR3 has 20 residues. The CDR3 DNA follows: TGCGCCAGCAGCCAACCCAGCGGGGAGGCCCTTCTGAGCTCCTACAATGAGCAGTTCTTC. It codes for CASSQPSGEALLSSYNEQFF.

The chain is built from TRBV5-1 and TRBJ1-4; 11 positions agree with TRBD1. J lost 8 bases, V lost 7 bases, and 7 bases had no gene match. The germline CDR1 and CDR2 sequences are SGHRS and YFSETQ. This CDR3 is built from 14 residues. The CDR3 protein is CASSQDRGREKLFF. CDR3 bases: TGCGCCAGCTCCCAGGACAGGGGGCGAGAAAAACTGTTTTTT.

The gene calls are TRBV6-1 and TRBJ1-2, with D perhaps TRBD1 (6 bases). The CDR3 has 15 amino acids. V was trimmed by 0 bases and J by 6 bases, leaving 14 bases between them. Germline CDR1 is MNHNS and CDR2 is SASEGT. CDR3 coding DNA: TGTGCCAGCAGTGAAGCGTTTACAGGGATACATGGCTACACCTTC. Its translation is CASSEAFTGIHGYTF.

The rearrangement joins TRBV3-1 (or the pseudogene TRBV3-2) to TRBJ2-4, with 8 bases matching TRBD1. The CDR3 has 15 residues. Trimming removed 4 bases from V and 6 bases from J; junction bases left unmatched: 8. From germline, CDR1 is LGHDT and CDR2 YNNKEL (reference sequence). CDR3 amino acids: CASSPPGTGGNIQYF. As DNA, the CDR3 is TGTGCCAGCAGCCCACCCGGGACAGGAGGAAACATTCAGTACTTC.

The chain has TRBV7-2 and TRBJ1-6, with a possible D match to TRBD1 (5 bases). The germline V gene has CDR1 SGHTA and CDR2 FQGNSA. The CDR3 has 14 residues. Trimming cost V 7 bases and J 4 bases, with 11 bases left between them. The CDR3, as DNA: TGTGCCAGCATCCTCCAGGGTTATAATTCACCCCTCCACTTT. It specifies CASILQGYNSPLHF.

This clone was counted once. The rearrangement joins TRBV29-1 to TRBJ2-1; 10 nucleotides agree with TRBD2. V shed 7 bases, J shed 3 bases, and the junction held 9 bases outside the gene matches. Germline V gene sequence: CDR1 SQVTM, CDR2 ANQGSEA. The CDR3 runs to 15 residues. CDR3 in DNA: TGCAGCGCCCCGGGGCTAGCGGGAGACTACAATGAGCAGTTCTTC. Protein: CSAPGLAGDYNEQFF.